This T cell receptor beta chain was documented in a study of blood T cell repertoires in COVID-19. Background on the study: Spain, Italy and the United States supplied samples that represented acute and convalescent COVID-19. Sources were T cells, B-cell-depleted T cells, or PBMCs; the material itself was cDNA or gDNA.

Original analysis: Estimation of nucleated cell counts was performed using reference gene primer amplification. Sequencing was performed with immunoSEQ multiplex PCR; in TCRdb, only in-frame clones are kept and a portion is missing. V and J calls and clone size are given by that table; D and trimming were obtained from the DNA. The profile shows 150,000 to 200,000 clones, around 82% of them singletons. Sequencing was performed on PBMCs or T cells enriched from blood (not recorded which). The sequence was collected from a woman aged 55-69 years with acute COVID-19.

Here the CDR3 reads CASSGTRLAGGAGELFF. CDR3 sequence (DNA): TGTGCCAGCAGTGGAACCAGACTAGCGGGGGGGGCCGGGGAGCTGTTTTTT. The chain links TRBV6-2 or TRBV6-3 to TRBJ2-2; 14 positions agree with TRBD2. V lost 5 bases, J lost 6 bases, and 8 bases stayed unmatched. This CDR3 comprises 17 residues. The V gene's germline CDR1 is MNHEY and CDR2 SVGEGT.